This T cell receptor beta chain stems from a study of T cell changes during pregnancy in multiple sclerosis. Data came from immunoSEQ multiplex PCR; TCRdb stores just in-frame clones and leaves some out. The table lists tens of thousands of clones, about 94% of them singletons, with 2% to 3% in the top ten. There are 18 residues in the CDR3. Losses at the gene ends were 6 bases for V and 6 bases for J; bases not matched to a gene: 14. Germline V CDR1 and CDR2: SGHTA, FQGNSA. The rearrangement uses TRBV7-2 and TRBJ2-1; 13 bases match TRBD2. Material: CD8+ T cells from peripheral blood mononuclear cells, obtained after pregnancy. The receptor's source is a female donor with multiple sclerosis, enrolled in a pregnancy study. In DNA, the CDR3 is TGTGCCAGCAGGGTGCCCTTGGGGACTAGCGGGAATCGCAATGAGCAGTTCTTC. It codes for CASRVPLGTSGNRNEQFF.